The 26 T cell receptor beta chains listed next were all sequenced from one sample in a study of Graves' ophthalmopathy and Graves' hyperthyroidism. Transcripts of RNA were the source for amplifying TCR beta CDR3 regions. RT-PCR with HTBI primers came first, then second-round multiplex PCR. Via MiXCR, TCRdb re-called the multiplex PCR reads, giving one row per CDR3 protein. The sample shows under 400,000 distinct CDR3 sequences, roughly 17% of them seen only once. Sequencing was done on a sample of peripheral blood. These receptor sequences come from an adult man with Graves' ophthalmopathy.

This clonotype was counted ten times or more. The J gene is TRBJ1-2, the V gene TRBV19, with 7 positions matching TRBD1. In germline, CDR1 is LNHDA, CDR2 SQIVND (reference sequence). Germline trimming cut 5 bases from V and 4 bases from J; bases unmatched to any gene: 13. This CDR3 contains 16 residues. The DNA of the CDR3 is TGTGCCAGTAGTTCCCTACGACAGGGTCGTTCCTATGGCTACACCTTC. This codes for CASSSLRQGRSYGYTF.

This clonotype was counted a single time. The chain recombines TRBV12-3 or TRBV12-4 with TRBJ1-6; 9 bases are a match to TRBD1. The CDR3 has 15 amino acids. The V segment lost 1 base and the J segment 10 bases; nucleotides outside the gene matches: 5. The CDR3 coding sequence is TGTGCCAGCAGTTTAGAGGGACAGGGTGTCTCACCCCTCCACTTT. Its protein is CASSLEGQGVSPLHF.

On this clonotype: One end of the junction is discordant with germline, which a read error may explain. Here the CDR3 reads CASNFGAIGTETFF. Written as DNA, the CDR3 is TGTGCCAGCAACTTCGGAGCAATCGGCACTGAAACTTTCTTT. This rearrangement joins TRBV12-3 or TRBV12-4 to TRBJ1-1; D unclear. This CDR3 is 14 amino acids long.

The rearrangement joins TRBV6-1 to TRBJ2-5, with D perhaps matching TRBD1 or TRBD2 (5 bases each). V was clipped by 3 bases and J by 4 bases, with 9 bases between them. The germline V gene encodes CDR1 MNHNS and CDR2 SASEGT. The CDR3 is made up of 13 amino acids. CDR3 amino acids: CASSEGPGETQYF. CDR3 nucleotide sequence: TGTGCCAGCAGTGAGGGACCTGGAGAGACCCAGTACTTC.

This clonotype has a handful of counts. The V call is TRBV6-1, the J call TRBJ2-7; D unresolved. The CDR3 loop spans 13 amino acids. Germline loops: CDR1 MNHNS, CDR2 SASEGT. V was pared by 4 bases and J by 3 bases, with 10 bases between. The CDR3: CASSVPPVYEQYF. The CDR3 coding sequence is TGTGCCAGCAGTGTCCCCCCGGTCTACGAGCAGTACTTC.

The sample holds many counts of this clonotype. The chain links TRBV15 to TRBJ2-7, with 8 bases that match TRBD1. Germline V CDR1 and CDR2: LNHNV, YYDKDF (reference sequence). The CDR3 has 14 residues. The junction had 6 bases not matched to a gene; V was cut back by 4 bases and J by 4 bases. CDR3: CATSTRQGKYEQYF. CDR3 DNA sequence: TGTGCCACCAGCACCCGACAGGGGAAATACGAGCAGTACTTC.

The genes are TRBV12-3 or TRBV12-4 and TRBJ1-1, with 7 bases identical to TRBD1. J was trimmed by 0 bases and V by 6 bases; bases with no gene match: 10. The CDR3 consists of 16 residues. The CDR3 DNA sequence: TGTGCCAGCAGGTCAGCCGGGACAGCCCTGAACACTGAAGCTTTCTTT. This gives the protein CASRSAGTALNTEAFF.

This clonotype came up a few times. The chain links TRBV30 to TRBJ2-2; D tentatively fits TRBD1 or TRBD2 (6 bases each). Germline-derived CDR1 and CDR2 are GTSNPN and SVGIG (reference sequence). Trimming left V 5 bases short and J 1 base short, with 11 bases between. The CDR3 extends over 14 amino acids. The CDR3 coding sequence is TGTGCCTGGGAAAAGGGGGGGAACACCGGGGAGCTGTTTTTT. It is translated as CAWEKGGNTGELFF.

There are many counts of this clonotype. CDR3 amino acids: CASSLDLRGNIQYF. CDR3 coding DNA: TGCGCCAGCAGCTTGGATTTGAGGGGGAACATTCAGTACTTC. The chain is built from TRBV5-1 and TRBJ2-4, with D maybe TRBD1 (6 bases). The V gene lost 0 bases and the J gene lost 7 bases, with 11 bases spanning the gap. Germline CDR1 reads SGHRS; CDR2 reads YFSETQ. This CDR3 is 14 amino acids long.

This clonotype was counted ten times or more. The CDR3 region is CASSLWTGLGETQYF. In DNA form, the CDR3 reads TGTGCCAGCAGCCTTTGGACAGGCTTGGGAGAGACCCAGTACTTC. The chain uses TRBV7-9 and TRBJ2-5; 7 positions agree with TRBD1. The V and J ends lost 5 bases and 4 bases, in that order; junction bases with no gene match: 10. Germline values: CDR1 SEHNR, CDR2 FQNEAQ (reference sequence). The CDR3 has 15 amino acids.

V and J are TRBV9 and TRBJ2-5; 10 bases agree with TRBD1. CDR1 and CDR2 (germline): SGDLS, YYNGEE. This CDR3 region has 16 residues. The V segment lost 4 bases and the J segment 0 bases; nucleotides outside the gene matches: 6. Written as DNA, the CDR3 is TGTGCCAGCAGCCCTCGGGGACAGGGGCACCAAGAGACCCAGTACTTC. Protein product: CASSPRGQGHQETQYF.

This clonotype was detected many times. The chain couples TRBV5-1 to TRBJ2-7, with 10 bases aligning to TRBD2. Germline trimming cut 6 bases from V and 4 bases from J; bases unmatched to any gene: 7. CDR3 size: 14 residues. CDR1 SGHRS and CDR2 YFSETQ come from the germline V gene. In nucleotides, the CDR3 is TGCGCCAGCACCGTAGCGGGAGGACGATACGAGCAGTACTTC. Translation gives CASTVAGGRYEQYF.

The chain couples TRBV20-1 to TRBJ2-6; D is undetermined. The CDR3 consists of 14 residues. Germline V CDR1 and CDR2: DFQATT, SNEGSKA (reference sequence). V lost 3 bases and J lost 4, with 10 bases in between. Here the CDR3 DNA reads TGCAGTGCTAGCGTCCAATCCGGGGCCAACGTCCTGACTTTC. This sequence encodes CSASVQSGANVLTF.

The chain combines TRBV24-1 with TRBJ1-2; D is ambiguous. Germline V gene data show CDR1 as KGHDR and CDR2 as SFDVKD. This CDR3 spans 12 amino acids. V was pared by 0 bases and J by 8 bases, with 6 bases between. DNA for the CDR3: TGTGCCACCAGTGATTTGTCGTGGGGCTACACCTTC. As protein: CATSDLSWGYTF.

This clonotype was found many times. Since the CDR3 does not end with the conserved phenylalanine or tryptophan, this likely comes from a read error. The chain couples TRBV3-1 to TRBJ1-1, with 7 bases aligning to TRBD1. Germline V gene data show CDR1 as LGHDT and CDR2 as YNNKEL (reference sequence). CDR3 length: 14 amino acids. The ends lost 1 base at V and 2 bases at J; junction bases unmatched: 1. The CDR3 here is CASSQGQGNTEAFL. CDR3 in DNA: TGTGCCAGCAGCCAAGGACAGGGAAACACTGAAGCTTTCCTT.

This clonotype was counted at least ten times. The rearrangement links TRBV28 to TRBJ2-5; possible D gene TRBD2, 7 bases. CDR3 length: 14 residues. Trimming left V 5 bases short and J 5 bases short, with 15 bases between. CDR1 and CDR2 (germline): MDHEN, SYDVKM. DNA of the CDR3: TGTGCCAGCAGTGACCTGGGGGGGCCTGAGACCCAGTACTTC. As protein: CASSDLGGPETQYF.

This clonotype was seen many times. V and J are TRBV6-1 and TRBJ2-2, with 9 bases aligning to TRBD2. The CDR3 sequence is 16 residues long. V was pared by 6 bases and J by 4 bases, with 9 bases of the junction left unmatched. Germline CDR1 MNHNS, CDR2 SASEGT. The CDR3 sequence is CASREPGTSSTGELFF. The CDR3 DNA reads TGTGCCAGCAGAGAACCCGGGACTAGCTCCACCGGGGAGCTGTTTTTT.

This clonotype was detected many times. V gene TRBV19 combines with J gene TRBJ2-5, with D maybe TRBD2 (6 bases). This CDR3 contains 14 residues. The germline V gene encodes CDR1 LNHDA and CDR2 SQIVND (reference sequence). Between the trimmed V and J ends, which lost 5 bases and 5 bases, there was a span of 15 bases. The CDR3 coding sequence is TGTGCCAGTAGTCGGACTACTAGGGTGGAGACCCAGTACTTC. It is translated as CASSRTTRVETQYF.

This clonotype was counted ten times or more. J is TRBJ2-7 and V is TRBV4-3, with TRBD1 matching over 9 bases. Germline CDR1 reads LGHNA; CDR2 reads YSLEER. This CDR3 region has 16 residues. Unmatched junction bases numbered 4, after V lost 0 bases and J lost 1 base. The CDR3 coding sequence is TGCGCCAGCAGCCAAGATTCCGGGACAGGGTCCTACGAGCAGTACTTC. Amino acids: CASSQDSGTGSYEQYF.

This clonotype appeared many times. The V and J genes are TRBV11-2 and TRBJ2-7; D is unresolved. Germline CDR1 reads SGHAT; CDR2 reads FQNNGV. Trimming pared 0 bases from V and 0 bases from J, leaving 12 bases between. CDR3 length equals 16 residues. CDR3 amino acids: CASSLDVAASSYEQYF. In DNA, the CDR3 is TGTGCCAGCAGCTTAGACGTGGCCGCCAGCTCCTACGAGCAGTACTTC.

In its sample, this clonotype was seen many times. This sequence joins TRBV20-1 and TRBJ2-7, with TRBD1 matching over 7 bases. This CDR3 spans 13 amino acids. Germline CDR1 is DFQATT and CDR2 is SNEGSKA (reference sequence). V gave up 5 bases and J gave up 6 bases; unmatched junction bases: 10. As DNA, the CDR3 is TGCAGTGCTCCACCCAAAGACAGGGTCGAGCAGTACTTC. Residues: CSAPPKDRVEQYF.

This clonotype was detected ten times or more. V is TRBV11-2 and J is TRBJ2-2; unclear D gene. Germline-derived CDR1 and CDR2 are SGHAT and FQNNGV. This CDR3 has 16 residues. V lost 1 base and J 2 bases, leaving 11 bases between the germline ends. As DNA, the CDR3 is TGTGCCAGCAGCTTAGTTCACACGGGTAACACCGGGGAGCTGTTTTTT. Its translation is CASSLVHTGNTGELFF. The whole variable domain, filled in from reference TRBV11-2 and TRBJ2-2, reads EAGVAQSPRYKIIEKRQSVAFWCNPISGHATLYWYQQILGQGPKLLIQFQNNGVVDDSQLPKDRFSAERLKGVDSTLKIQPAKLEDSAVYLCASSLVHTGNTGELFFGEGSRLTVL.

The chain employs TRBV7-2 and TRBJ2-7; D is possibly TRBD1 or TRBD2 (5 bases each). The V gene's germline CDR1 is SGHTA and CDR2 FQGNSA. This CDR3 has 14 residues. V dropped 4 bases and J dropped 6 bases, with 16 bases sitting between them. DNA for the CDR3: TGTGCCAGCAGCTATGGGACGAGAGGTCGCGAGCAGTACTTC. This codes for CASSYGTRGREQYF. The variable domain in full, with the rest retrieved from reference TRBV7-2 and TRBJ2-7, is GAGVSQSPSNKVTEKGKDVELRCDPISGHTALYWYRQSLGQGLEFLIYFQGNSAPDKSGLPSDRFSAERTGGSVSTLTIQRTQQEDSAVYLCASSYGTRGREQYFGPGTRLTVT.

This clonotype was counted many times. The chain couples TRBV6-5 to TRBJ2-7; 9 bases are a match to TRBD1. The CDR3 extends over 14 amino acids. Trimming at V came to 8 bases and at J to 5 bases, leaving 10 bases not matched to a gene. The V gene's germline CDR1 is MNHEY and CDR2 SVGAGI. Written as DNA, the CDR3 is TGTGCCAGCGGATCGTGGGACAGGGATAACGAGCAGTACTTC. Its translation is CASGSWDRDNEQYF.

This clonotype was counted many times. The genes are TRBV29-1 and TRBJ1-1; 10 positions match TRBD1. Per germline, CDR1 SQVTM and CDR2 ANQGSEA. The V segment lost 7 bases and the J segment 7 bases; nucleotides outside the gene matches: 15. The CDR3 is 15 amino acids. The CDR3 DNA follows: TGCAGCGGGGCCCCCGGGACAGGGGCATCGGTTGAAGCTTTCTTT. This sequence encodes CSGAPGTGASVEAFF.

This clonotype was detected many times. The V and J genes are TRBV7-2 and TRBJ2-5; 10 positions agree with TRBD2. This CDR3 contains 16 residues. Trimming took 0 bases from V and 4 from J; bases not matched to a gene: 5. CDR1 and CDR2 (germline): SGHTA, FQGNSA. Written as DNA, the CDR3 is TGTGCCAGCAGCTTAGCGCTAGCGGGAGTAGGAGAGACCCAGTACTTC. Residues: CASSLALAGVGETQYF.